The next 12 T cell receptor beta chains were all read from a single sample in a study of tumor-infiltrating lymphocytes in primary liver carcinoma. Unsorted whole blood served as the source of blood RNA, and germline DNA was extracted as well. Starting from approximately 0.45 ug of total RNA, TCR beta cDNA was produced with a primer in the constant region. Amplification in three nested multiplex PCR rounds with slightly modified ARM-PCR gave rise to TCR beta libraries. Forward primers for TRBV1-TRBV30 and a C-beta reverse primer served the first two PCR rounds, at around 9 cycles each. One entry per CDR3 protein, called by TCRdb with MiXCR from the multiplex PCR reads. The data show over 250,000 distinct CDR3 sequences, around three fifths seen once. The sequenced sample was peripheral blood. The receptor set was obtained from a woman in her thirties with primary liver carcinoma and hepatitis B virus infection.

The V and J genes are TRBV4-2 and TRBJ2-7; 9 positions agree with TRBD1. V dropped 4 bases and J dropped 2; count of bases not matched to a gene: 6. The CDR3 is 15 residues long. Germline V CDR1 and CDR2: LGHNA, YNFKEQ. The CDR3 DNA sequence: TGTGCCAGCAGCCGGGAACAGGGGGCCACCTACGAGCAGTACTTC. It is translated as CASSREQGATYEQYF.

A word on this clonotype: A much larger clone lies a single base off, so this may be a read error. The CDR3 end shows no conserved phenylalanine or tryptophan, and so a read error is likely. The CDR3 DNA reads TGTGCCAGCAGCCCCGGACAGGGCAATCAGCCCCAGCATTCT. Translating it yields CASSPGQGNQPQHS. The chain joins TRBV6-6 to TRBJ1-5; 7 nucleotides line up with TRBD1. V shed 6 bases and J 2 bases; nucleotides not matched to a gene: 4. Per the germline V gene, CDR1 is MNHNY and CDR2 is SVGAGI (reference sequence). CDR3 size: 14 residues.

The chain has TRBV28 and TRBJ2-5; the D gene could be TRBD1 or TRBD2 (5 bases each). V was shortened by 5 bases and J by 3 bases, with 19 bases between the two germline ends. The CDR3 extends over 16 amino acids. Germline assignment: CDR1 MDHEN and CDR2 SYDVKM. Here the CDR3 reads CASSLNPGLAKETQYF. The CDR3 DNA reads TGTGCCAGCAGTCTGAACCCGGGGCTAGCCAAAGAGACCCAGTACTTC.

This clonotype was observed a few times. The V gene is TRBV6-2 or TRBV6-3, the J gene TRBJ1-5, with D perhaps TRBD1 (5 bases). The CDR3 totals 13 residues. The germline V gene encodes CDR1 MNHEY and CDR2 SVGEGT. Trimming cost V 2 bases and J 7 bases, with 9 bases left between them. CDR3 coding DNA: TGTGCCAGCAGTTACCTGGGGGGGCAGCCCCAGCATTTT. This translates into CASSYLGGQPQHF.

As concerns this clonotype: A much larger clone lies a single base off, so this may be a read error. The chain combines TRBV11-3 with TRBJ2-5; no definite D call. This CDR3 contains 13 residues. Germline CDR1 and CDR2: SGHNT and YENEEA. CDR3 protein: CAGSLGPQEIQYF. CDR3 in DNA: TGTGCCGGCAGCTTAGGACCTCAAGAGATCCAGTACTTC.

A word on this clonotype: Lacking the conserved final phenylalanine or tryptophan, this CDR3 likely reflects a read error. The J gene is TRBJ2-5, the V gene TRBV11-2; 7 bases align to TRBD1. The CDR3 contains 14 residues. Germline CDR1 reads SGHAT; CDR2 reads FQNNGV. CDR3 DNA sequence: TGTACCAGCAGCTTGTCAGGGGGCCAAGAGACCCAGTACTCC. It yields the protein CTSSLSGGQETQYS.

This clonotype was counted a few times. This sequence joins TRBV7-9 and TRBJ1-2, with unresolved D. CDR3 length equals 12 residues. V lost 1 base to trimming and J lost 8 bases, with 8 bases between them. Germline CDR1 is SEHNR and CDR2 is FQNEAQ (reference sequence). In DNA, the CDR3 is TGTGCCAGCAGCTTAGATACGGGGGGCTACACCTTC. Its protein is CASSLDTGGYTF.

This clonotype was counted a few times. The rearrangement links TRBV10-3 to TRBJ2-1, with D perhaps matching TRBD2 (6 bases). V lost 7 bases and J lost 8, with 12 bases in between. Germline CDR1 ENHRY, CDR2 SYGVKD. This CDR3 spans 12 amino acids. The CDR3 here is CAIKAPGDEQFF. CDR3 DNA: TGTGCCATCAAAGCCCCGGGGGATGAGCAGTTCTTC.

The rearrangement joins TRBV2 to TRBJ2-7; 9 bases match TRBD2. V trimming: 5 bases; J trimming: 4 bases; junction bases outside the gene matches: 3. CDR1 SNHLY and CDR2 FYNNEI come from the germline V gene. This CDR3 is 13 amino acids long. The DNA for the CDR3 is TGTGCCAGCAGTCCAAGCGGGAGGTACGAGCAGTACTTC. The encoded protein is CASSPSGRYEQYF.

In the case of this clonotype: It is likely a read error, because the conserved phenylalanine at the end of the CDR3 is missing. The chain combines TRBV4-2 with TRBJ2-5; 8 bases are shared with TRBD2. This CDR3 comprises 17 residues. The junction had 11 bases not matched to a gene; V was cut back by 0 bases and J by 5 bases. Germline V gene sequence: CDR1 LGHNA, CDR2 YNFKEQ. The CDR3 sequence is CASSQDPAGGVSETQYL. The DNA of the CDR3 is TGTGCCAGCAGCCAAGATCCCGCGGGAGGCGTCTCGGAGACCCAGTACCTC.

About this clonotype: The conserved phenylalanine or tryptophan is not found at the CDR3 terminus, so this likely reflects a read error. This sequence joins TRBV12-3 or TRBV12-4 and TRBJ2-1; D not certain. This CDR3 is built from 14 residues. The V gene lost 6 bases and the J gene lost 6 bases, with 15 bases spanning the gap. The CDR3 DNA is TGTGCCAGCAGCCCGGCTCCAGTTAGCAATGAGCAGTTCATC. This encodes CASSPAPVSNEQFI.

This clonotype was detected many times. V gene TRBV5-5 combines with J gene TRBJ1-2; TRBD1 aligns across 8 bases. Germline CDR1 reads SGHKS; CDR2 reads YYEKEE (reference sequence). The CDR3 is 15 residues long. Trimming removed 6 bases from V and 2 bases from J; junction bases left unmatched: 9. The CDR3 bases are TGTGCCAGCACCCGATTAGACAGGGGAAACTATGGCTACACCTTC. Its protein is CASTRLDRGNYGYTF.